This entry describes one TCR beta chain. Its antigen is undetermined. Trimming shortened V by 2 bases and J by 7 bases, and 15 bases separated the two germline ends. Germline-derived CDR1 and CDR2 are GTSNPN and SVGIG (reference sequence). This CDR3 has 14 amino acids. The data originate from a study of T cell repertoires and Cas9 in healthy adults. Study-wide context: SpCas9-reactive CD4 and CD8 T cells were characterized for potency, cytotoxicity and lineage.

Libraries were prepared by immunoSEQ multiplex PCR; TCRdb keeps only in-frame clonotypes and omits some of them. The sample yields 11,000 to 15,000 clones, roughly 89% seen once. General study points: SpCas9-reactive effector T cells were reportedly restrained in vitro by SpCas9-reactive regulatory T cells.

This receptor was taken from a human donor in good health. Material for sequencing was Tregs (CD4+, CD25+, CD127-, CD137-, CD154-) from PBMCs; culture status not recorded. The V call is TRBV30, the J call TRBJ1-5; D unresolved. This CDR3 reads CAWSIGPRRQPQHF. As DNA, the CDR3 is TGTGCCTGGAGTATTGGACCCAGGAGGCAGCCCCAGCATTTT.